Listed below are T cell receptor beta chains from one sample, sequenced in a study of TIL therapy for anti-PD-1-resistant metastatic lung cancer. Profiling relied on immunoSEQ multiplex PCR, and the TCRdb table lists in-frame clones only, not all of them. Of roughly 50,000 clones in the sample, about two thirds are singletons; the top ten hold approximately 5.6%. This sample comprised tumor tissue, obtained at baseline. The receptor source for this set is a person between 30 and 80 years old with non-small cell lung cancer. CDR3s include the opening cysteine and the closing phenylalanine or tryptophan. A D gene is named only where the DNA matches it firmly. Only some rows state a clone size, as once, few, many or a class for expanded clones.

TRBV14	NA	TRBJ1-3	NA	CASSRDLSGNTIYF	TGTGCCAGCAGCCGAGATCTGTCTGGAAACACCATATATTTT
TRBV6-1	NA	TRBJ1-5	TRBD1	CASKRQGAGQPQHF	TGTGCCAGCAAGAGACAGGGGGCTGGTCAGCCCCAGCATTTT
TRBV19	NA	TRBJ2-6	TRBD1	CASSLRGPGANVLTF	TGTGCCAGTAGTCTTAGGGGGCCTGGGGCCAACGTCCTGACTTTC
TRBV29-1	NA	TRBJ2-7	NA	CSVGGWLSFSYEQYF	TGCAGCGTGGGCGGCTGGTTATCCTTCTCCTACGAGCAGTACTTC
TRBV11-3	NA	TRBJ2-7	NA	CASSQGGTGSYEQYF	TGTGCCAGCAGCCAGGGAGGTACGGGCTCCTACGAGCAGTACTTC
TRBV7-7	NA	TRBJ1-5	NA	CASSWIGVDNQPQHF	TGTGCTAGCAGCTGGATAGGGGTAGACAATCAGCCCCAGCATTTT
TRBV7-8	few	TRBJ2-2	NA	CASSPTFGSTGELFF	TGTGCCAGCAGCCCCACCTTCGGCAGCACCGGGGAGCTGTTTTTT
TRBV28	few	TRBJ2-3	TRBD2	CASSDGLAVATDTQYF	TGTGCCAGCAGTGACGGACTAGCGGTGGCCACAGATACGCAGTATTTT
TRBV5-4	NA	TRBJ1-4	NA	CASSPELRDEKLFF	TGTGCCAGCAGCCCCGAATTAAGGGATGAAAAACTGTTTTTT
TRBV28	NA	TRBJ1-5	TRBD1	CASSPEGRGRGQPQHF	TGTGCCAGCAGTCCGGAGGGGAGGGGGCGAGGTCAGCCCCAGCATTTT
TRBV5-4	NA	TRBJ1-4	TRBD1	CASSLAGGSEKLFF	TGTGCCAGCAGCTTGGCAGGGGGTAGCGAAAAACTGTTTTTT